Presented here are 4 T cell receptor beta chains from one specimen sequenced in a study of blood T cell repertoires in COVID-19. The assay was immunoSEQ multiplex PCR, and TCRdb's table has in-frame clones only and misses some. Here the sample spans 300,000 or so clones, around nine tenths being singletons. The sequenced material came from peripheral blood. These receptors originate from a man aged 70-80 years with acute or convalescent COVID-19.

The V and J genes are TRBV6-5 and TRBJ2-7; 7 nucleotides line up with TRBD1. Germline CDR1 reads MNHEY; CDR2 reads SVGAGI. V shed 4 bases, J shed 5 bases, and the junction held 11 bases outside the gene matches. CDR3 length: 15 amino acids. The CDR3 DNA reads as TGTGCCAGCAGTTTCTTAACAGGGGCAGTGAACGAGCAGTACTTC. Protein product: CASSFLTGAVNEQYF.

This rearrangement joins TRBV29-1 to TRBJ2-5; D is possibly TRBD1 (5 bases). V shed 4 bases and J shed 4 bases, with 10 bases lying between them. The CDR3 length is 12 residues. CDR1 and CDR2 (germline): SQVTM, ANQGSEA. The DNA of the CDR3 is TGCAGCGTTGTTCCGACAGCAGAGACCCAGTACTTC. Its translation: CSVVPTAETQYF. Combining the CDR3 with reference TRBV29-1 and TRBJ2-5 gives the whole variable domain SAVISQKPSRDICQRGTSLTIQCQVDSQVTMMFWYRQQPGQSLTLIATANQGSEATYESGFVIDKFPISRPNLTFSTLTVSNMSPEDSSIYLCSVVPTAETQYFGPGTRLLVL.

This rearrangement joins TRBV4-3 to TRBJ2-7; TRBD1 is a possible D gene (6 bases). Per the germline V gene, CDR1 is LGHNA and CDR2 is YSLEER. The CDR3 is 15 amino acids. V lost 0 bases and J lost 1, with 10 bases in between. The CDR3 bases are TGCGCCAGCAGCCAAGATAACAGGGAGTCCTACGAGCAGTACTTC. This gives the protein CASSQDNRESYEQYF.

The chain couples TRBV7-2 to TRBJ1-6; D is uncertain. Trimming left V 2 bases short and J 10 bases short, with 12 bases between. The CDR3 runs 14 residues. CDR1 and CDR2 from the germline V gene are SGHTA and FQGNSA. CDR3 region: CASSLRGGGSPLHF. CDR3 DNA: TGTGCCAGCAGCTTAAGAGGAGGCGGCTCACCCCTCCACTTT.